A selection of T cell receptor beta chains follows, all from one sample in a study of beta chain features in type 1 diabetes. Generated by immunoSEQ multiplex PCR, the TCRdb table keeps only in-frame clones and is missing some. The repertoire has 350,000 or so clones, around 20% of them found once; the top ten carry under 0.055%. The sample taken for sequencing was naive CD4+ T cells from blood. These TCRs come from a young woman in good health. Each CDR3 is given with its conserved first and last residue. Each record gives: J gene, V gene, D gene, CDR3 protein. The D gene is left open where the match is weak.

TRBJ1-1 TRBV19 TRBD1 CASSSQQGSEAFF
TRBJ2-7 TRBV28 TRBD2 CASRNTGTSGSYEQYF
TRBJ1-5 TRBV25-1 NA CASSAGGSTNQPQHF
TRBJ2-1 TRBV7-9 NA CASSPGEQFF
TRBJ2-7 TRBV25-1 NA CASSEYGNSYEQYF
TRBJ2-7 TRBV13 NA CASSIRSGNLGQYF
TRBJ1-6 TRBV25-1 NA CASSERGNSPLHF
TRBJ2-5 TRBV19 TRBD2 CATRTSGGETQYF
TRBJ2-1 TRBV5-4 TRBD2 CASSTRSGSDEQFF
TRBJ2-6 TRBV30 TRBD1 CAWTSGGAGANVLTF
TRBJ2-7 TRBV2 TRBD1 CARGQGAAYEQYF
TRBJ2-5 TRBV7-2 NA CASSHGGTETQYF
TRBJ2-1 TRBV5-1 NA CASRAEREQFF
TRBJ2-1 TRBV11-2 TRBD1 CASTGTGGSYNEQFF
TRBJ2-7 TRBV7-2 TRBD2 CASSLDVVPSGSYEQYF
TRBJ2-5 TRBV2 TRBD1 CASSALGTGLETQYF
TRBJ2-5 TRBV7-2 NA CASSPGRWTQYF
TRBJ1-2 TRBV30 TRBD1 CAWLQGGYGYTF
TRBJ2-7 TRBV5-4 TRBD2 CASSLARASGRSEQYF
TRBJ2-5 TRBV7-3 NA CASSSGSSGETQYF
TRBJ2-5 TRBV4-3 NA CASSLWQGETQYF
TRBJ2-5 TRBV5-1 NA CASSLGRGQETQYF
TRBJ1-1 TRBV19 TRBD1 CASSGGGGLSTEAFF
TRBJ2-1 TRBV6-5 NA CASSSTFGNEQFF
TRBJ2-7 TRBV5-1 TRBD2 CASSSSGTSYEQYF
TRBJ2-3 TRBV7-9 NA CASSLSTDTQYF